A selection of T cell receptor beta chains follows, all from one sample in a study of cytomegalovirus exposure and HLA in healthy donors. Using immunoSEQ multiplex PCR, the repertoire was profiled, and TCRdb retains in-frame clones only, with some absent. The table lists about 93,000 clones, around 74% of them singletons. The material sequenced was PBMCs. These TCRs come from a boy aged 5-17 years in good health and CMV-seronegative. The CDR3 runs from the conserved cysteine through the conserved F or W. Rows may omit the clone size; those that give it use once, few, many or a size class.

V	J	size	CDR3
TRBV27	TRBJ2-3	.	CASSTRYANTDTQYF
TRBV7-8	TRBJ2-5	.	CASIKGLAVQETQYF
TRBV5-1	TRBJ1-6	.	CASSLQGEGSPLHF
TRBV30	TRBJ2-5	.	CAWSPGLAGGPQETQYF
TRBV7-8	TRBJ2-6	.	CASSLARRGGSSGANVLTF
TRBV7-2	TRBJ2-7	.	CASSLASRGISYEQYF
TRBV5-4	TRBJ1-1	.	CASSLDRGGNTEAFF
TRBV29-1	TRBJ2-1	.	CSVEASGGGSEQFF
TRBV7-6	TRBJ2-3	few	CASSLVGGTDTQYF
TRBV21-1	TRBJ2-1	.	CASGLLGGVSYNEQFF